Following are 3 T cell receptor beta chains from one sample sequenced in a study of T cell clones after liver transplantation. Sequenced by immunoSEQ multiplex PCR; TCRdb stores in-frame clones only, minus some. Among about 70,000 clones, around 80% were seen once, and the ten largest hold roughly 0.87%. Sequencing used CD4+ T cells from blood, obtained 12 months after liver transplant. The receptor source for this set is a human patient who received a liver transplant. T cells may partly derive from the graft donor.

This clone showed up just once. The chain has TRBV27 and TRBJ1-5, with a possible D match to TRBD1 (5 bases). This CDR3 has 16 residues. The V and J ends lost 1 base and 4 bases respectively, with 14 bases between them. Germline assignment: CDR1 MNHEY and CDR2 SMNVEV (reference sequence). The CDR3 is CASSLFGTGGNQPQHF. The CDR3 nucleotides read TGTGCCAGCAGTTTATTTGGGACGGGAGGGAATCAGCCCCAGCATTTT.

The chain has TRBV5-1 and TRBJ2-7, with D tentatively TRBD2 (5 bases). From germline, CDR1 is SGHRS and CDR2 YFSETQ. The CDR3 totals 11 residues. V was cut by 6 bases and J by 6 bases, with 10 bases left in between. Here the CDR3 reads CASKEEGEQYF. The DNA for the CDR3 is TGCGCCAGCAAGGAGGAAGGCGAGCAGTACTTC. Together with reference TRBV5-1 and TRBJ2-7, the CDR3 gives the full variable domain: KAGVTQTPRYLIKTRGQQVTLSCSPISGHRSVSWYQQTPGQGLQFLFEYFSETQRNKGNFPGRFSGRQFSNSRSEMNVSTLELGDSALYLCASKEEGEQYFGPGTRLTVT.

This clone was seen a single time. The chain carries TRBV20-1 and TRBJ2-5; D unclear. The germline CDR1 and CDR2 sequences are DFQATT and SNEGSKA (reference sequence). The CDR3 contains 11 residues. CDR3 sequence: CSLTSGETQYF. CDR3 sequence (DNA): TGCAGCTTGACGTCTGGAGAGACCCAGTACTTC.